Listed here is a single T cell receptor beta chain. Its antigen specificity is not known. Base-call qualities are not available, and no considerably larger clone is one nucleotide away. The CDR3 runs 13 residues from the cysteine to the phenylalanine. The only DNA kept is the CDR3, 39 bases in frame from the first base. V drops 3 bases and J drops 4 bases, leaving 10 bases in between. From a lookup of the germline V gene, CDR1 and CDR2 are ENHRY and SYGVKD. The data were taken from a study of T cell responses to AZD1222 COVID-19 vaccine (dated by TCRdb to about 2021). For the study in its entirety: AZD1222 recipients given second doses at about 4 weeks or at about 12 weeks were pooled, since spike-specific TCR depth and breadth were not found to differ between the two schedules. TCR sequencing covered roughly 230 trial participants: 207 given two doses of AZD1222 and around 25 given two doses of MenACWY control vaccine. Trial participants were enrolled by age into 18-55, 56-69 and 70-plus year subgroups, with roughly 150, 30 and 60 TCR-sequenced participants respectively.

What the time point label conveys for this sample: baseline before first vaccination. Samples from vaccinated people were obtained from the UK trials COV001 and COV002, which included a single-blind randomized controlled phase 2/3 trial of AZD1222 (ChAdOx1 nCoV-19) in healthy adults. For TCRbeta chain sequencing, PBMC samples were collected from trial participants at day 0 and at day 28 after the second dose. The CDR3 regions of human TCRbeta chains were analyzed by immunosequencing. The authors' pipeline ran thus. TCRs in the repertoires were matched against a reference library of SARS-CoV-2-specific TCRs that had been generated with the MIRA antigen-specificity platform. Breadth was defined as the fraction of unique TCRs that were SARS-CoV-2-associated, and depth was defined as the fraction of total T cells that were SARS-CoV-2-associated. Using the MIRA data, each spike-specific TCR was mapped to the spike region that the TCR reacts to and placed in a CD4 or CD8 class. Log10-transformed breadth and depth values were compared by one-way ANOVA with Sidak's multiple comparisons tests. TCRdb re-hosts the immuneACCESS table, in-frame sequences only. Its copies lack some clones; in the studies checked, an unresolved V gene accounts for under half of them, and the cause for the rest is not known. The V and J calls and the clone size are those of that table, but D and trimming were determined from the DNA. In all, the sample holds roughly 84,000 clones, and roughly 87% of those were seen once. Of the sample, about 1.6% falls within the top ten clones.

Overall study outcomes, separate from this receptor: A significant rise in spike-specific TCR breadth and depth was observed after two AZD1222 doses relative to day 0 and relative to MenACWY recipients. Conclusions about previously exposed vaccinees are limited because only five to seven AZD1222 recipients were SARS-CoV-2 seropositive at baseline. Participants were mostly white British and included more females than males, and it was suggested by the authors that clonal diversity may have been underestimated. Vaccine-associated CD4 TCRs spanned the whole spike protein, with dominant responses in regions 160-218 and 743-854. No day 14 peak-response samples were available, so repertoires were characterized only after the peak T cell response. Epitopes outside the regions mutated in the B.1.351 and B.1.1.7 variants were reportedly recognized by nearly half of the unique spike-specific TCRs. The 56-69-year group was small, and its depth increase did not reach significance, likely because of low power.

The sequenced sample was peripheral blood, obtained on day 0 of AZD1222 vaccination. The chain uses TRBV10-3 and TRBJ2-7; the D gene lacks a confident call. The TCR sequence derives from an adult in good health. The CDR3 protein is CAISDLSSYEQYF. The nucleotides are TGTGCCATCAGTGATCTAAGTTCTTACGAGCAGTACTTC.